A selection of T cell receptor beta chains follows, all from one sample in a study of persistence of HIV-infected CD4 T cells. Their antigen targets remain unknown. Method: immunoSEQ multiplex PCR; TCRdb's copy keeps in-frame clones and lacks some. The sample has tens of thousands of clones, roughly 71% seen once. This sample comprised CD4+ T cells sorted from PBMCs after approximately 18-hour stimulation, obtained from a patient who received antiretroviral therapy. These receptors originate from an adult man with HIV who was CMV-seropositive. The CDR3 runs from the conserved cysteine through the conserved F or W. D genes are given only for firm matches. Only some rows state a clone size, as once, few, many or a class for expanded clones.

CDR3: CASSSLTGLLGGYTF
DNA: TGTGCCAGCAGTTCTCTCACAGGGCTCCTAGGGGGCTACACCTTC
size: NA
D: NA
J: TRBJ1-2
V: TRBV27

CDR3: CASSSPGTGIYNEQFF
DNA: TGTGCCAGCAGCTCCCCCGGGACAGGGATTTACAATGAGCAGTTCTTC
size: NA
D: TRBD1
J: TRBJ2-1
V: TRBV7-3

CDR3: CASSLDRASYEQYF
DNA: TGTGCCAGCAGCTTAGATAGAGCTTCCTACGAGCAGTACTTC
size: medium-sized
D: NA
J: TRBJ2-7
V: TRBV7-6

CDR3: CASSQAQGAGNTIYF
DNA: TGTGCCAGCAGCCAAGCACAGGGCGCTGGAAACACCATATATTTT
size: NA
D: NA
J: TRBJ1-3
V: TRBV3-1/TRBV3-2

CDR3: CASSHGDRGLRPQHF
DNA: TGCGCCAGCAGCCACGGGGACAGGGGGTTACGACCCCAGCATTTT
size: few
D: TRBD1
J: TRBJ1-5
V: TRBV4-1

CDR3: CASSEQGEFTEAFF
DNA: TGCGCCAGCAGTGAGCAGGGGGAGTTTACTGAAGCTTTCTTT
size: once
D: TRBD1
J: TRBJ1-1
V: TRBV10-2

CDR3: CASSLEGRGSYEQYF
DNA: TGTGCCAGCAGCTTAGAGGGGCGAGGTAGCTACGAGCAGTACTTC
size: NA
D: NA
J: TRBJ2-7
V: TRBV11-2

CDR3: CASSFSPAGSPYEQYF
DNA: TGTGCCAGCAGCTTTTCACCAGCGGGCTCCCCCTACGAGCAGTACTTC
size: few
D: NA
J: TRBJ2-7
V: TRBV5-8

CDR3: CASSGAGTDTQYF
DNA: TGTGCCAGCTCGGGGGCGGGCACAGATACGCAGTATTTT
size: NA
D: NA
J: TRBJ2-3
V: TRBV18

CDR3: CASQGQSYGYTF
DNA: TGTGCCAGCCAGGGGCAGAGCTATGGCTACACCTTC
size: NA
D: NA
J: TRBJ1-2
V: TRBV2

CDR3: CSSKSLQSSYNEQFF
DNA: TGCAGCTCCAAAAGCCTCCAGAGCTCCTACAATGAGCAGTTCTTC
size: NA
D: NA
J: TRBJ2-1
V: TRBV29-1

CDR3: CASRPNGGSNQPQHF
DNA: TGTGCCAGCAGACCTAATGGGGGATCCAATCAGCCCCAGCATTTT
size: NA
D: NA
J: TRBJ1-5
V: TRBV2

CDR3: CASTEAPGHGNTIYF
DNA: TGCGCCAGCACAGAAGCTCCAGGTCATGGAAACACCATATATTTT
size: NA
D: NA
J: TRBJ1-3
V: TRBV5-1

CDR3: CASSPAALSANVLTF
DNA: TGTGCCAGCAGTCCCGCAGCCTTGTCTGCCAACGTCCTGACTTTC
size: NA
D: NA
J: TRBJ2-6
V: TRBV2

CDR3: CASSPREFGKNIQYF
DNA: TGCGCCAGCAGCCCGAGGGAATTTGGCAAAAACATTCAGTACTTC
size: medium-sized
D: NA
J: TRBJ2-4
V: TRBV4-1

CDR3: CASSDSGTF
DNA: TGTGCCAGCAGTGACTCAGGCACCTTC
size: NA
D: NA
J: TRBJ1-2
V: TRBV6-4

CDR3: CASSLTFGGRDTEAFF
DNA: TGTGCCAGCAGCTTAACGTTCGGGGGCCGGGACACTGAAGCTTTCTTT
size: NA
D: NA
J: TRBJ1-1
V: TRBV7-3

CDR3: CASSSPLKGTYEQYF
DNA: TGTGCCAGCAGCTCCCCTTTGAAGGGTACCTACGAGCAGTACTTC
size: few
D: NA
J: TRBJ2-7
V: TRBV7-2

CDR3: CASSQGATFYGYTF
DNA: TGTGCCAGCAGCCAAGGAGCCACCTTCTATGGCTACACCTTC
size: NA
D: NA
J: TRBJ1-2
V: TRBV3-1/TRBV3-2

CDR3: CASSNDRVGYGYTF
DNA: TGTGCCAGCAGCAACGACAGGGTGGGGTATGGCTACACCTTC
size: few
D: TRBD1
J: TRBJ1-2
V: TRBV6-5

CDR3: CASRRTSGGTTDTQYF
DNA: TGTGCCAGCAGGCGGACTAGCGGGGGTACCACAGATACGCAGTATTTT
size: few
D: TRBD2
J: TRBJ2-3
V: TRBV28

CDR3: CASSLRGPGANSPLHF
DNA: TGTGCCAGCAGTTTAAGGGGCCCTGGCGCGAATTCACCCCTCCACTTT
size: NA
D: NA
J: TRBJ1-6
V: TRBV27

CDR3: CASSFWGTEAFF
DNA: TGTGCCAGCAGCTTCTGGGGCACTGAAGCTTTCTTT
size: few
D: NA
J: TRBJ1-1
V: TRBV5-6

CDR3: CASRDRVSYNEQFF
DNA: TGTGCCAGCAGAGACAGGGTCTCCTACAATGAGCAGTTCTTC
size: NA
D: TRBD1
J: TRBJ2-1
V: TRBV2

CDR3: CASSPSGQGINQPQHF
DNA: TGTGCCAGCTCACCATCGGGACAGGGAATCAATCAGCCCCAGCATTTT
size: NA
D: TRBD1
J: TRBJ1-5
V: TRBV18

CDR3: CASSPRENRLEAFF
DNA: TGTGCCAGCTCACCAAGGGAAAACAGGCTTGAAGCTTTCTTT
size: medium-sized
D: NA
J: TRBJ1-1
V: TRBV18

CDR3: CASTLLQGGEQFF
DNA: TGTGCCAGTACTCTTCTACAGGGCGGTGAGCAGTTCTTC
size: NA
D: NA
J: TRBJ2-1
V: TRBV19

CDR3: CASSEAVPGNTIYF
DNA: TGTGCCAGCAGTGAAGCAGTGCCTGGAAACACCATATATTTT
size: NA
D: NA
J: TRBJ1-3
V: TRBV6-1

CDR3: CASSETSGAQDTQYF
DNA: TGTGCCAGCAGCGAGACTAGTGGAGCACAAGATACGCAGTATTTT
size: few
D: NA
J: TRBJ2-3
V: TRBV11-3

CDR3: CASSLTGGQPQHF
DNA: TGTGCCAGCAGCCTGACAGGGGGTCAGCCCCAGCATTTT
size: NA
D: TRBD1
J: TRBJ1-5
V: TRBV3-1/TRBV3-2

CDR3: CASSTIYPIQGSPYNEQFF
DNA: TGTGCCAGCAGTACTATTTATCCAATTCAGGGCTCCCCCTACAATGAGCAGTTCTTC
size: NA
D: NA
J: TRBJ2-1
V: TRBV27

CDR3: CASTPDRRYGYTF
DNA: TGTGCCAGTACCCCGGACCGCCGCTATGGCTACACCTTC
size: NA
D: NA
J: TRBJ1-2
V: TRBV19

CDR3: CASRDPSQGTDTQYF
DNA: TGTGCCAGCAGGGACCCTTCACAGGGGACAGATACGCAGTATTTT
size: NA
D: TRBD1
J: TRBJ2-3
V: TRBV6-5

CDR3: CASSPGQGNTEAFF
DNA: TGTGCCAGCTCACCAGGGCAGGGGAACACTGAAGCTTTCTTT
size: medium-sized
D: NA
J: TRBJ1-1
V: TRBV18

CDR3: CATSDLAPTSGGYNEQFF
DNA: TGTGCCACCAGTGATTTGGCCCCGACTAGCGGGGGTTACAATGAGCAGTTCTTC
size: NA
D: TRBD2
J: TRBJ2-1
V: TRBV24-1

CDR3: CAPRPGGGITEAFF
DNA: TGCGCCCCCCGCCCAGGGGGGGGGATCACTGAAGCTTTCTTT
size: NA
D: TRBD1
J: TRBJ1-1
V: TRBV4-1

CDR3: CASSLDPQGHEQYF
DNA: TGTGCCAGCAGCTTAGACCCACAGGGCCACGAGCAGTACTTC
size: NA
D: NA
J: TRBJ2-7
V: TRBV7-2

CDR3: CASRPDTVNTEAFF
DNA: TGCGCCAGCAGACCCGACACTGTGAACACTGAAGCTTTCTTT
size: NA
D: NA
J: TRBJ1-1
V: TRBV5-1

CDR3: CASSFGFPSGNSPLHF
DNA: TGTGCCAGCAGTTTCGGTTTTCCCTCGGGTAATTCACCCCTCCACTTT
size: NA
D: NA
J: TRBJ1-6
V: TRBV27

CDR3: CASSQSSRVGVEAFF
DNA: TGCGCCAGCAGCCAATCTAGTAGAGTTGGGGTTGAAGCTTTCTTT
size: once
D: NA
J: TRBJ1-1
V: TRBV4-1

CDR3: CATSETGSGTDTQYF
DNA: TGTGCCACCAGTGAAACTGGTAGCGGCACAGATACGCAGTATTTT
size: NA
D: NA
J: TRBJ2-3
V: TRBV24-1

CDR3: CASSDRTRLNF
DNA: TGTGCCAGCAGCGACCGGACCCGGCTAAACTTC
size: NA
D: NA
J: TRBJ2-5
V: TRBV3-1/TRBV3-2

CDR3: CATSDPRVGSSGANVLTF
DNA: TGTGCCACCAGTGACCCCCGAGTTGGGTCTTCTGGGGCCAACGTCCTGACTTTC
size: NA
D: NA
J: TRBJ2-6
V: TRBV24-1

CDR3: CATVGGGFFTEAFF
DNA: TGTGCCACCGTAGGGGGGGGGTTTTTTACTGAAGCTTTCTTT
size: NA
D: NA
J: TRBJ1-1
V: TRBV19